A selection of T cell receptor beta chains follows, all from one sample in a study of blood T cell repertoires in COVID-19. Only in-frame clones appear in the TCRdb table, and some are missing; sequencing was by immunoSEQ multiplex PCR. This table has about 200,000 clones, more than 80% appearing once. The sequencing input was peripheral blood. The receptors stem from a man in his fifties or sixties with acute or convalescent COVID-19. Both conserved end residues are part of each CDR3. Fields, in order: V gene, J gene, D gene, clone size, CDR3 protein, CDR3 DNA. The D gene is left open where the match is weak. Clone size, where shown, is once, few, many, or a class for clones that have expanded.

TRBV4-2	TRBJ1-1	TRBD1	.	CASKSGQAPRGTEAFF	TGTGCCAGCAAAAGCGGACAGGCACCTCGGGGCACTGAAGCTTTCTTT
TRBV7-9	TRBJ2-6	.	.	CASSTWASGANVLTF	TGTGCCAGCAGTACCTGGGCCTCTGGGGCCAACGTCCTGACTTTC
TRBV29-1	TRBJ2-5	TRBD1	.	CSVETGLQETQYF	TGCAGCGTCGAGACAGGGCTTCAAGAGACCCAGTACTTC
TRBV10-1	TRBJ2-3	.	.	CASSDPGVGDTQYF	TGCGCCAGCAGTGATCCCGGGGTCGGGGATACGCAGTATTTT
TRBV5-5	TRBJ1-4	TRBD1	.	CASSLARGPEKLFF	TGTGCCAGCAGCTTGGCCAGGGGGCCGGAAAAACTGTTTTTT
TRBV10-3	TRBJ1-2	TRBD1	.	CAISGGALGQNNYGYTF	TGTGCCATCAGTGGCGGGGCGTTGGGACAGAATAACTATGGCTACACCTTC
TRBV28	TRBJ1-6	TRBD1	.	CASTRDRISSPLHF	TGTGCCAGCACCAGGGACAGGATCAGTTCACCCCTCCACTTT
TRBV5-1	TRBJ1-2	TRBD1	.	CASSLTSDRVHGYTF	TGCGCCAGCAGCTTAACCTCGGACAGGGTCCATGGCTACACCTTC
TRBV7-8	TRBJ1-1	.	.	CASSREGDGEAFF	TGTGCCAGCAGCCGGGAAGGGGATGGTGAAGCTTTCTTT
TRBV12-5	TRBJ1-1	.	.	CASAQGYTEAFF	TGTGCTAGTGCCCAGGGGTACACTGAAGCTTTCTTT
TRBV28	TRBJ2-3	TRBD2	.	CASLKGRDYTDTQYF	TGTGCCAGCCTAAAGGGGCGGGACTACACAGATACGCAGTATTTT
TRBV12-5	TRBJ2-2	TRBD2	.	CASGLSRLAGGTGELFF	TGTGCTAGTGGTTTGTCCCGACTAGCGGGGGGTACCGGGGAGCTGTTTTTT
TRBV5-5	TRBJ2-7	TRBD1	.	CASSLDRGAYEQYF	TGTGCCAGCAGCTTGGACAGGGGAGCCTACGAGCAGTACTTC
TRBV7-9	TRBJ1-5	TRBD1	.	CASSLGTGPNQPQHF	TGTGCCAGCAGCTTAGGGACAGGGCCCAATCAGCCCCAGCATTTT
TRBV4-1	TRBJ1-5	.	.	CASSQAYTLGGNQPQHF	TGCGCCAGCAGCCAAGCGTACACCCTCGGGGGCAATCAGCCCCAGCATTTT
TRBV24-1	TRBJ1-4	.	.	CATSAGAEKLFF	TGTGCCACCAGTGCCGGAGCTGAAAAACTGTTTTTT
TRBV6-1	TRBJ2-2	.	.	CASSEVDRPNTGELFF	TGTGCCAGCAGTGAAGTCGACAGGCCGAACACCGGGGAGCTGTTTTTT
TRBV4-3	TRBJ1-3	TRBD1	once	CASSQTGGNTIYF	TGCGCCAGCAGCCAGACAGGGGGAAACACCATATATTTT
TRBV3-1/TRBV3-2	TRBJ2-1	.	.	CASSPLAVQGYNEQFF	TGTGCCAGCAGCCCTTTAGCGGTACAGGGGTACAATGAGCAGTTCTTC
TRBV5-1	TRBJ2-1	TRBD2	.	CASSPNPGTSKIAKEQFF	TGCGCCAGCAGCCCGAACCCCGGGACTAGCAAAATAGCCAAGGAGCAGTTCTTC
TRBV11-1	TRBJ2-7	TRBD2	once	CASSLSGGPFDEQYF	TGTGCCAGCAGCTTGTCGGGAGGGCCATTCGACGAGCAGTACTTC
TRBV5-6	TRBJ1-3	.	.	CASSLGRTAGNTIYF	TGTGCCAGCAGCTTGGGCCGGACAGCTGGAAACACCATATATTTT
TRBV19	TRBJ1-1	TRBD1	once	CASSPHLDWTGNTEAFF	TGTGCCAGTAGTCCCCACCTTGATTGGACAGGGAACACTGAAGCTTTCTTT
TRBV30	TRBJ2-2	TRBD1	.	CAWDGTAGTGELFF	TGTGCCTGGGACGGGACAGCCGGGACCGGGGAGCTGTTTTTT
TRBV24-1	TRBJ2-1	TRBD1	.	CATRTGTGGINEQFF	TGTGCCACCAGAACCGGGACAGGGGGCATAAATGAGCAGTTCTTC
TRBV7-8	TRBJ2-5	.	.	CASSNIRSAPSETQYF	TGTGCCAGCAGTAATATTCGGTCCGCGCCAAGTGAGACCCAGTACTTC
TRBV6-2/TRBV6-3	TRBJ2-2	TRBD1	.	CASSGTGHTGELFF	TGTGCCAGCAGTGGGACAGGGCACACCGGGGAGCTGTTTTTT
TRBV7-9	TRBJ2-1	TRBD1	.	CASSLGQGGSYNEQFF	TGTGCCAGCAGCTTAGGACAGGGGGGTTCCTACAATGAGCAGTTCTTC
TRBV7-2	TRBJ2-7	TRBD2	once	CASSQPGLAGREQYF	TGTGCCAGCAGTCAACCGGGACTAGCGGGACGTGAGCAGTACTTC
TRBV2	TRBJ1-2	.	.	CASSERSSGYTF	TGTGCCAGCAGTGAAAGGAGCAGCGGCTACACCTTC
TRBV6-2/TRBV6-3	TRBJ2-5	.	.	CASSYFRTQETQYF	TGTGCCAGCAGTTACTTCAGGACACAAGAGACCCAGTACTTC
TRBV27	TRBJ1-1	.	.	CASSPLANRVTEAFF	TGTGCCAGCAGTCCCCTGGCAAACAGAGTCACTGAAGCTTTCTTT
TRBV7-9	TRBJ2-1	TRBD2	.	CASSSPGTTLYNEQFF	TGTGCCAGCAGCTCGCCCGGGACTACGCTCTACAATGAGCAGTTCTTC
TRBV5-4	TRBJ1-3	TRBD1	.	CASSLRDRGANTIYF	TGTGCCAGCAGCCTCCGGGACAGGGGTGCAAACACCATATATTTT
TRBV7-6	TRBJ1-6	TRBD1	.	CASSLNRGPLDDNSPLHF	TGTGCCAGCAGCCTCAACAGGGGGCCTCTTGATGATAATTCACCCCTCCACTTT
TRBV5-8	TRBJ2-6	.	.	CASSLRGSGANVLTF	TGTGCCAGCAGCTTGAGAGGCTCTGGGGCCAACGTCCTGACTTTC
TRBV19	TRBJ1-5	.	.	CASSITRSGNQPQHF	TGTGCCAGTAGTATCACCCGGTCGGGCAATCAGCCCCAGCATTTT
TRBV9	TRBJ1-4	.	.	CASSVGGWGRNEKLFF	TGTGCCAGCAGCGTAGGGGGTTGGGGGCGTAATGAAAAACTGTTTTTT
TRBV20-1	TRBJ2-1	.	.	CSASLLVF	TGCAGTGCTAGTCTTCTCGTCTTC
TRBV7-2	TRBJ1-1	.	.	CASSLSQANTEAFF	TGTGCCAGCAGCTTATCACAGGCGAACACTGAAGCTTTCTTT
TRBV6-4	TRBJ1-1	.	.	CASKLVGGVSEAFF	TGTGCCAGCAAGCTGGTAGGGGGTGTCAGTGAAGCTTTCTTT